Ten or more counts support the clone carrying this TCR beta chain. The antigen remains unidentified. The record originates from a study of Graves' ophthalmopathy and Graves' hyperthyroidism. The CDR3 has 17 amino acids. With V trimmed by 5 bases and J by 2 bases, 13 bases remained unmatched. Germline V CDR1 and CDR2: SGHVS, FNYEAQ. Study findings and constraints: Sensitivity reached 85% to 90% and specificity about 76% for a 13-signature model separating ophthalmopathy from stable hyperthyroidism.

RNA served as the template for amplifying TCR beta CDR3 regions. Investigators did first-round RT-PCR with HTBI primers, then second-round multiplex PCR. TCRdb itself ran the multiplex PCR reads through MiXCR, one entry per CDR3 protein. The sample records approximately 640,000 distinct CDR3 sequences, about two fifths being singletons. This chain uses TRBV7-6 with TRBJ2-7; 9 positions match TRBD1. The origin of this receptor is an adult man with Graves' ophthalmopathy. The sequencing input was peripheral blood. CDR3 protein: CASSPLVRDRVPYEQYF. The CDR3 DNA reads TGTGCCAGCAGCCCCCTCGTCCGGGACAGGGTACCCTACGAGCAGTACTTC.